Below, 11 T cell receptor beta chains from the same sample are listed, as sequenced in a study of T cells after yellow fever vaccination. TCRdb reprocessed the 5' RACE reads with MiXCR, giving one entry per CDR3 protein. The sample lists some 150,000 distinct CDR3 sequences, 6.6% seen once, with over 0.55% in the top ten. The sequences come from CD4+ T cells sorted from PBMCs, collected 10 days after the yellow fever booster vaccination. The receptors were sampled from a man aged 25 to 40 who received the YFV17D yellow fever vaccine.

This clonotype was detected many times. The chain links TRBV7-9 to TRBJ1-1, with D unclear. The CDR3 length is 15 residues. CDR1 and CDR2 (germline): SEHNR, FQNEAQ (reference sequence). With 4 bases removed from V and 3 bases from J, the gap between germline ends came to 15 bases. The CDR3 reads CASSSLVVGDTEAFF. The CDR3, as DNA: TGTGCCAGCAGCTCCCTAGTCGTTGGGGACACTGAAGCTTTCTTT.

At least ten counts were recorded for this clonotype. The chain employs TRBV29-1 and TRBJ2-3; no definite D call. The germline CDR1 and CDR2 sequences are SQVTM and ANQGSEA. Trimming shortened V by 3 bases and J by 6 bases, and 10 bases separated the two germline ends. The CDR3 loop spans 12 amino acids. Here the CDR3 reads CSVEALEDTQYF. CDR3 nucleotide sequence: TGCAGCGTTGAGGCGCTCGAGGATACGCAGTATTTT.

This clonotype was seen ten or more times. The genes are TRBV5-1 and TRBJ2-1, with D possibly matching TRBD2 (6 bases). The V gene lost 0 bases and the J gene lost 4 bases, with 11 bases spanning the gap. The CDR3 runs to 15 residues. Per germline, CDR1 SGHRS and CDR2 YFSETQ. Written as DNA, the CDR3 is TGCGCCAGCAGCTTGGGCGGGACGGATTACAATGAGCAGTTCTTC. This translates into CASSLGGTDYNEQFF.

The CDR3 DNA reads TGTGCCAGTAGGACTAGCGGGAGTCGGAATGAGCAGTTCTTC. Protein sequence: CASRTSGSRNEQFF. The rearrangement links TRBV19 to TRBJ2-1; 12 nucleotides line up with TRBD2. In germline, CDR1 is LNHDA, CDR2 SQIVND (reference sequence). The J segment lost 7 bases and the V segment lost 6 bases, leaving 4 bases of the junction unmatched. The CDR3 has 14 residues.

This sequence joins TRBV20-1 and TRBJ2-7; the match to TRBD1 covers 10 bases. Germline V lookup: CDR1 DFQATT, CDR2 SNEGSKA (reference sequence). V shed 6 bases, J shed 5 bases, and the junction held 10 bases outside the gene matches. The CDR3 runs to 14 residues. CDR3: CSARDRGSLNEQYF. The CDR3 DNA follows: TGCAGTGCCAGGGACAGGGGTAGTCTAAACGAGCAGTACTTC.

This clonotype has a count of ten or more. The chain links TRBV7-7 to TRBJ2-1; TRBD1 matches 7 bases. Germline CDR1 and CDR2: SSHAT and FNYEAQ (reference sequence). The CDR3 runs to 13 residues. Trimming took 2 bases from V and 7 from J; bases not matched to a gene: 2. The CDR3 sequence: CASSLQQGNEQFF. CDR3 DNA sequence: TGTGCCAGCAGCTTACAACAGGGGAATGAGCAGTTCTTC.

This clonotype was seen ten or more times. The chain has TRBV24-1 and TRBJ2-1; 10 bases fit TRBD2. Trimming took 4 bases from V and 7 from J; bases not matched to a gene: 6. Germline V gives CDR1 KGHDR, CDR2 SFDVKD. This CDR3 region has 15 residues. In DNA, the CDR3 is TGTGCCACCAGTGAGGCTAGCGGGAGTAAAAATGAGCAGTTCTTC. As protein: CATSEASGSKNEQFF.

This clonotype was seen ten or more times. V and J are TRBV5-1 and TRBJ1-2, with 9 nucleotides matching TRBD1. CDR3 length: 14 residues. Losses at the gene ends were 0 bases for V and 5 bases for J; bases not matched to a gene: 2. Per germline, CDR1 SGHRS and CDR2 YFSETQ. CDR3 in DNA: TGCGCCAGCAGCTTGGCCGGGACAGGGTATGGCTACACCTTC. It translates to CASSLAGTGYGYTF.

This clonotype was counted at least ten times. V gene TRBV15 combines with J gene TRBJ2-7; D is undetermined. The CDR3 loop spans 12 amino acids. The V gene's germline CDR1 is LNHNV and CDR2 YYDKDF (reference sequence). V dropped 5 bases and J dropped 6 bases, with 11 bases sitting between them. The DNA for the CDR3 is TGTGCCACCAGCTCCCTTGTATCCGAGCAGTACTTC. Amino acids: CATSSLVSEQYF. Together with reference TRBV15 and TRBJ2-7, the CDR3 gives the full variable domain: DAMVIQNPRYQVTQFGKPVTLSCSQTLNHNVMYWYQQKSSQAPKLLFHYYDKDFNNEADTPDNFQSRRPNTSFCFLDIRSPGLGDTAMYLCATSSLVSEQYFGPGTRLTVT.

The J gene is TRBJ2-5, the V gene TRBV5-4; tentative D call: TRBD2 (6 bases). V lost 5 bases, J lost 3 bases, and 11 bases lay in between. CDR3 length: 13 amino acids. Germline V CDR1 and CDR2: SGHNT, YYREEE (reference sequence). This chain's CDR3 is CASRRGSEETQYF. The CDR3 nucleotides are TGTGCCAGCAGGCGGGGTAGCGAAGAGACCCAGTACTTC.

The chain is built from TRBV7-2 and TRBJ2-7; tentative D call: TRBD1 (7 bases). V gave up 5 bases and J gave up 3 bases, with 17 bases separating them. Germline V CDR1 and CDR2: SGHTA, FQGNSA. The CDR3 runs to 15 residues. The CDR3 protein is CASSPRRDSFYEQYF. CDR3 DNA sequence: TGTGCCAGCAGCCCTCGGCGGGACAGCTTCTACGAGCAGTACTTC. The full variable domain, with the rest looked up from reference TRBV7-2 and TRBJ2-7, is GAGVSQSPSNKVTEKGKDVELRCDPISGHTALYWYRQSLGQGLEFLIYFQGNSAPDKSGLPSDRFSAERTGGSVSTLTIQRTQQEDSAVYLCASSPRRDSFYEQYFGPGTRLTVT.